These 30 T cell receptor beta chains came from one sample sequenced in a study of T-cell memory formation after mild COVID-19. TCRdb reanalysed the 5' RACE reads using MiXCR and keeps one entry per CDR3 protein. The sample has around 500,000 distinct CDR3 sequences, 15% to 20% seen once; the top ten hold about 12%. The sample was PBMCs or a T cell subset sorted from them (not recorded which). Source of these receptors: an adult woman who had mild COVID-19 (a few samples of this study predate the infection). Cell type and time point are not known.

This clonotype was found many times. The chain is built from TRBV7-9 and TRBJ2-7; 7 nucleotides align to TRBD1. V lost 4 bases to trimming and J lost 3 bases; unmatched junction nucleotides: 3. The CDR3 contains 13 residues. Per germline, CDR1 SEHNR and CDR2 FQNEAQ (reference sequence). CDR3 sequence: CASSSGQNYEQYF. CDR3 nucleotide sequence: TGTGCCAGCAGCTCGGGACAGAACTACGAGCAGTACTTC.

V is TRBV28 and J is TRBJ2-5; D tentatively reads TRBD1 or TRBD2 (5 bases each). This CDR3 has 15 amino acids. V was trimmed by 6 bases and J by 7 bases, leaving 21 bases between them. CDR1 and CDR2 (germline): MDHEN, SYDVKM. CDR3 sequence (DNA): TGTGCCAGCAGCCCAACGGGGACGGCACGGGGGACCCAGTACTTC. This translates into CASSPTGTARGTQYF. Drawing the rest from reference TRBV28 and TRBJ2-5, the complete variable domain is DVKVTQSSRYLVKRTGEKVFLECVQDMDHENMFWYRQDPGLGLRLIYFSYDVKMKEKGDIPEGYSVSREKKERFSLILESASTNQTSMYLCASSPTGTARGTQYFGPGTRLLVL.

V and J are TRBV12-3 or TRBV12-4 and TRBJ2-5, with D possibly TRBD2 on 5 matching bases. The V end was cut by 6 bases, the J end by 2 bases, with 10 bases between. This CDR3 is 13 amino acids long. CDR3 sequence: CASRGANQETQYF. In DNA, the CDR3 is TGTGCCAGCAGGGGAGCGAATCAAGAGACCCAGTACTTC.

V usage is TRBV20-1 and J usage is TRBJ2-1, with 9 bases identical to TRBD2. Trimming removed 5 bases from V and 6 bases from J; junction bases left unmatched: 14. CDR3 length equals 16 residues. CDR1 is DFQATT and CDR2 is SNEGSKA in the germline V gene (reference sequence). The CDR3 bases are TGCAGTGCTGTGTCCCCCGGGACTAGCCGACCCAATGAGCAGTTCTTC. This translates into CSAVSPGTSRPNEQFF.

The rearrangement joins TRBV24-1 to TRBJ2-5; 11 bases are shared with TRBD2. The CDR3 totals 16 residues. Germline CDR1 is KGHDR and CDR2 is SFDVKD. V shed 5 bases, J shed 4 bases, and the junction held 8 bases outside the gene matches. The CDR3 here is CATSAIAGGVRETQYF. The CDR3 DNA follows: TGTGCCACCAGTGCTATAGCGGGGGGGGTAAGAGAGACCCAGTACTTC.

The chain carries TRBV7-9 and TRBJ1-4; no reliable D call. The CDR3 has 13 residues. The germline V gene has CDR1 SEHNR and CDR2 FQNEAQ (reference sequence). V was cut by 1 base and J by 8 bases, with 8 bases left in between. The CDR3 bases are TGTGCCAGCAGCTTAGGCAACGAAGAAAAACTGTTTTTT. Its translation: CASSLGNEEKLFF.

CDR3: CASSRDSPDGYTF. The CDR3, as DNA: TGTGCCAGCAGTCGGGACAGTCCGGATGGCTACACCTTC. The V gene is TRBV7-9, the J gene TRBJ1-2; 7 nucleotides match TRBD1. Germline CDR1 reads SEHNR; CDR2 reads FQNEAQ (reference sequence). The CDR3 is made up of 13 amino acids. Unmatched junction bases numbered 7, after V lost 6 bases and J lost 6 bases.

This clonotype was detected only a few times. CDR3: CASSIQGSTDTQYF. The CDR3 DNA is TGTGCCAGCAGCATACAGGGCAGCACAGATACGCAGTATTTT. This chain joins TRBV7-3 and TRBJ2-3; D is perhaps TRBD1 (6 bases). V dropped 5 bases and J dropped 0 bases, with 9 bases sitting between them. Germline CDR1 is SGHTA and CDR2 is FQGTGA. The CDR3 consists of 14 residues.

The chain uses TRBV3-1 and TRBJ2-7, with TRBD1 matching over 8 bases. The germline gives CDR1 LGHDT, CDR2 YNNKEL (reference sequence). V lost 3 bases to trimming and J lost 4 bases; unmatched junction nucleotides: 11. This CDR3 contains 16 residues. This CDR3 is CASSQQRAGGGYEQYF. CDR3 bases: TGTGCCAGCAGCCAGCAAAGAGCAGGGGGCGGTTACGAGCAGTACTTC.

V usage is TRBV11-2 and J usage is TRBJ2-6; 7 positions agree with TRBD2. CDR1 is SGHAT, CDR2 FQNNGV, per germline. The CDR3 is made up of 16 amino acids. Trimming cost V 6 bases and J 1 base; bases outside gene matches: 6. The CDR3 region is CASRRGIVSGANVLTF. The DNA of the CDR3 is TGTGCCAGCAGGCGGGGGATCGTTTCTGGGGCCAACGTCCTGACTTTC.

This clonotype was counted a few times. The CDR3 is CASSPKRSGGTDTQYF. DNA of the CDR3: TGTGCCAGCAGCCCCAAGCGGAGCGGGGGAACAGATACGCAGTATTTT. V is TRBV12-3 or TRBV12-4 and J is TRBJ2-3, with 8 bases aligning to TRBD2. This CDR3 spans 16 amino acids. Unmatched junction bases numbered 11, after V lost 6 bases and J lost 3 bases.

The chain recombines TRBV27 with TRBJ2-2; 7 nucleotides agree with TRBD2. The CDR3 covers 17 residues. With V trimmed by 1 base and J by 1 base, 6 bases remained unmatched. CDR1 is MNHEY and CDR2 is SMNVEV in the germline V gene (reference sequence). The CDR3 DNA sequence: TGTGCCAGCAGTTTATATGGCTCTAGCGGGAACACCGGGGAGCTGTTTTTT. Amino acids: CASSLYGSSGNTGELFF.

This clonotype was detected a few times. This chain joins TRBV2 and TRBJ2-5; D is possibly TRBD1 or TRBD2 (6 bases each). CDR1 and CDR2 (germline): SNHLY, FYNNEI. This CDR3 has 14 amino acids. V lost 7 bases to trimming and J lost 4 bases, with 16 bases between them. CDR3 protein: CASKYGGASETQYF. The CDR3 DNA is TGTGCCAGCAAGTACGGGGGCGCATCAGAGACCCAGTACTTC.

This clonotype was seen a few times. This sequence joins TRBV14 and TRBJ1-4; TRBD1 is a possible D gene (5 bases). This CDR3 spans 15 amino acids. Trimming shortened V by 5 bases and J by 3 bases, and 13 bases separated the two germline ends. CDR1 is SGHDN and CDR2 is FVKESK in the germline V gene. The CDR3 nucleotides read TGTGCCAGCAGCATCGGGGCGGGTTCTAATGAAAAACTGTTTTTT. It yields the protein CASSIGAGSNEKLFF.

This sequence joins TRBV18 and TRBJ2-6; D perhaps matches TRBD1 (6 bases). The V gene's germline CDR1 is KGHSH and CDR2 LQKENI. Trimming removed 2 bases at V and 2 bases at J, with 10 bases between. The CDR3 is made up of 16 amino acids. The CDR3 region is CASSPIQGAGANVLTF. The CDR3 DNA reads as TGTGCCAGCTCACCAATACAGGGTGCTGGGGCCAACGTCCTGACTTTC.

The V call is TRBV7-8, the J call TRBJ2-2; 10 positions agree with TRBD1. V lost 5 bases, J lost 3 bases, and 3 bases stayed unmatched. Per the germline V gene, CDR1 is SGHVS and CDR2 is FQNEAQ. This CDR3 has 15 residues. CDR3 bases: TGTGCCAGCAGCCCGGGACAGGGGTACACCGGGGAGCTGTTTTTT. It yields the protein CASSPGQGYTGELFF.

The chain combines TRBV20-1 with TRBJ2-5, with 10 bases fitting TRBD1. Germline trimming cut 0 bases from V and 5 bases from J; bases unmatched to any gene: 9. The CDR3 contains 16 residues. Per the germline V gene, CDR1 is DFQATT and CDR2 is SNEGSKA (reference sequence). The chain's CDR3 is CSARDHGDRGQETQYF. CDR3 bases: TGCAGTGCTAGAGATCATGGGGACAGGGGTCAGGAGACCCAGTACTTC.

This clonotype was observed a few times. The chain employs TRBV29-1 and TRBJ1-5; 8 bases match TRBD1. The CDR3 is made up of 13 amino acids. In germline, CDR1 is SQVTM, CDR2 ANQGSEA. V was pared by 5 bases and J by 5 bases, with 5 bases of the junction left unmatched. For the CDR3, the DNA is TGCAGCGTTTGGACAGGGAAAGATCAGCCCCAGCATTTT. Protein sequence: CSVWTGKDQPQHF.

V and J are TRBV5-1 and TRBJ2-7; the D call may be TRBD1 or TRBD2 (7 bases each). The CDR3 covers 14 residues. Looked up from germline, CDR1 is SGHRS and CDR2 is YFSETQ. V was pared by 4 bases and J by 1 base, with 12 bases between. The CDR3 here is CASSRAGQSYEQYF. The CDR3 DNA is TGCGCCAGCAGCAGAGCGGGACAGTCCTACGAGCAGTACTTC.

The rearrangement joins TRBV10-3 to TRBJ1-2; D not certain. CDR1 and CDR2 (germline): ENHRY, SYGVKD. This CDR3 has 14 residues. V was trimmed by 3 bases and J by 8 bases, leaving 16 bases between them. CDR3 nucleotides: TGTGCCATCAGTGATATAGCAGGCCGTTGGGGCTACACCTTC. This translates into CAISDIAGRWGYTF.

There are a few counts of this clonotype. The V call is TRBV6-1, the J call TRBJ2-6, with TRBD1 as a possible D gene (6 bases). This CDR3 region has 17 residues. V shed 6 bases and J shed 1 base, with 16 bases lying between them. The germline V gene has CDR1 MNHNS and CDR2 SASEGT. CDR3 nucleotide sequence: TGTGCCAGCAGGTTACAGGGCCCTTCTTCTGGGGCCAACGTCCTGACTTTC. Translation: CASRLQGPSSGANVLTF.

This clonotype was seen at least ten times. The chain joins TRBV7-9 to TRBJ2-7; 14 nucleotides match TRBD2. Germline assignment: CDR1 SEHNR and CDR2 FQNEAQ (reference sequence). The CDR3 is made up of 15 amino acids. Trimming cost V 4 bases and J 2 bases; bases outside gene matches: 1. The CDR3 nucleotides read TGTGCCAGCAGCTCGGGACTAGCGGGAGCCTACGAGCAGTACTTC. Protein: CASSSGLAGAYEQYF.

A few counts support this clonotype. The chain combines TRBV5-1 with TRBJ1-2, with 7 bases lining up with TRBD1. Trimming removed 5 bases from V and 2 bases from J; junction bases left unmatched: 3. Germline CDR1 SGHRS, CDR2 YFSETQ. The CDR3 has 13 amino acids. This chain's CDR3 is CASRTGRNYGYTF. CDR3 DNA: TGCGCCAGCAGGACAGGGAGGAACTATGGCTACACCTTC.

This clonotype was observed at least ten times. The CDR3 reads CASSFGGTGNPYF. CDR3 nucleotide sequence: TGTGCCAGCAGTTTTGGAGGGACAGGGAACCCCTACTTC. The rearrangement uses TRBV12-3 or TRBV12-4 and TRBJ2-5; TRBD1 matches at 9 bases. Trimming took 3 bases from V and 14 from J; bases not matched to a gene: 10. The CDR3 is made up of 13 amino acids.

This clonotype has a handful of counts. The J gene is TRBJ1-1, the V gene TRBV2; D may be TRBD1 (6 bases). Trimming removed 3 bases from V and 5 bases from J, with 10 bases in between. Germline V gene sequence: CDR1 SNHLY, CDR2 FYNNEI. The CDR3 is 13 residues long. CDR3 coding DNA: TGTGCCAGCAGTGACAGGGGTCGAACTGAAGCTTTCTTT. Translated: CASSDRGRTEAFF.

This clonotype has only a few counts. This chain joins TRBV7-9 and TRBJ2-2; D not resolved. Germline V gene data show CDR1 as SEHNR and CDR2 as FQNEAQ (reference sequence). V lost 4 bases to trimming and J lost 5 bases, with 8 bases between them. This CDR3 spans 13 amino acids. The chain's CDR3 is CASSSTRTGELFF. CDR3 coding DNA: TGTGCCAGCAGCTCAACCAGGACCGGGGAGCTGTTTTTT.

The chain employs TRBV6-5 and TRBJ1-2, with D tentatively TRBD1 (5 bases). V was shortened by 5 bases and J by 6 bases, with 13 bases between the two germline ends. Germline CDR1 reads MNHEY; CDR2 reads SVGAGI. This CDR3 has 13 amino acids. CDR3 in DNA: TGTGCCAGCAGTCCTCCCCCAGGGAATGGCTACACCTTC. Encoded protein: CASSPPPGNGYTF.

The V gene is TRBV4-1, the J gene TRBJ2-2; the D is unclear. CDR3 size: 14 residues. The germline V gene encodes CDR1 MGHRA and CDR2 YSYEKL. V dropped 0 bases and J dropped 6 bases, with 8 bases sitting between them. CDR3 region: CASSQDPLPGELFF. The CDR3 bases are TGCGCCAGCAGCCAAGATCCTCTTCCCGGGGAGCTGTTTTTT.

This clonotype was seen many times. The chain employs TRBV2 and TRBJ2-3, with 8 bases matching TRBD2. V dropped 5 bases and J dropped 1; count of bases not matched to a gene: 2. The CDR3 totals 14 residues. Germline V gene data show CDR1 as SNHLY and CDR2 as FYNNEI. CDR3 coding DNA: TGTGCCAGCAGTCGGGGGGGCCGCACAGATACGCAGTATTTT. This translates into CASSRGGRTDTQYF.

The chain is built from TRBV7-2 and TRBJ2-1, with D possibly being TRBD1 (5 bases). V lost 7 bases and J 8 bases, leaving 18 bases between the germline ends. The CDR3 length is 14 residues. Germline V gives CDR1 SGHTA, CDR2 FQGNSA. The CDR3 protein is CASNPRLGQDEQFF. CDR3 coding DNA: TGTGCCAGCAACCCTAGGTTGGGGCAGGATGAGCAGTTCTTC.